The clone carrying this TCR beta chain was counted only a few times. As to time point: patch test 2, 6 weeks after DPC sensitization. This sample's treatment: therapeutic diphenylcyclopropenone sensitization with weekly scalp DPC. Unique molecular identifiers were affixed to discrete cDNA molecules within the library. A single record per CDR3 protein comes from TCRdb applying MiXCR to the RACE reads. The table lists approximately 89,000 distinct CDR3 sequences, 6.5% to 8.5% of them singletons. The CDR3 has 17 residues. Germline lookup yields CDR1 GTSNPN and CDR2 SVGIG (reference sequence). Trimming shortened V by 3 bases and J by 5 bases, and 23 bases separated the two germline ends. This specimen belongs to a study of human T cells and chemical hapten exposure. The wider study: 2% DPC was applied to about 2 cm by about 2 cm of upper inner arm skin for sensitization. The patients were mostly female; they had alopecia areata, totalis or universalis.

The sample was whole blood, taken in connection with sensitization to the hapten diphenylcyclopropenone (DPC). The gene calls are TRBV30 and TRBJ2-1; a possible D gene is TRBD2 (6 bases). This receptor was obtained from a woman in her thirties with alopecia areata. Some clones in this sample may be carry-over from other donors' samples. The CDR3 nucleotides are TGTGCCTGGAGAGACTTATTGACTAGACGACGGGACAATGAGCAGTTCTTC. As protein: CAWRDLLTRRRDNEQFF.